This record covers a single T cell receptor (beta chain). Trimming left V 5 bases short and J 7 bases short, with 14 bases between. Germline V gene lookup returns CDR1 SGHTA and CDR2 FQGNSA. The CDR3 covers 13 residues. The data stem from a study of control samples from healthy donors and cancer patients. Produced via immunoSEQ multiplex PCR; TCRdb's table is partial and in-frame only. The table records 200,000 or so clones, about 93% of them present only once. This chain uses TRBV7-2 with TRBJ1-2; D unresolved. Source material: blood. The TCR comes from a man aged 45-65 years in good health. For the CDR3, the DNA is TGTGCCAGCAGCGTCGGGCCGCCAGGTGGCTACACCTTC. This sequence encodes CASSVGPPGGYTF.